A selection of T cell receptor beta chains follows, all from one sample in a study of CD8 T cells in ankylosing spondylitis. Using its own MiXCR run on the 5' RACE reads, TCRdb lists one record per CDR3 protein. Counted here are about 540,000 distinct CDR3 sequences, 9.5% to 15% occurring once; the ten biggest clones make up around 7%. The sequencing input was blood, either unsorted or a sorted T cell fraction (not recorded which). The receptors were sampled from a male donor with ankylosing spondylitis. Each CDR3 is given with its conserved first and last residue. The order of the fields is J gene, clone size, V gene, D gene, CDR3 protein, CDR3 DNA. A D gene is named only where the DNA matches it firmly. Clone size appears in some rows only: once, few, many, or a class for an expanded clone.

J: TRBJ1-5
size: many
V: TRBV12-3/TRBV12-4
D: .
CDR3: CASSPSRASNQPQHF
DNA: TGTGCCAGCAGCCCCTCCCGGGCTAGCAATCAGCCCCAGCATTTT

J: TRBJ1-1
size: many
V: TRBV5-1
D: .
CDR3: CASRFEGESGEAFF
DNA: TGCGCCAGCAGGTTTGAGGGGGAAAGCGGTGAAGCTTTCTTT

J: TRBJ2-5
size: .
V: TRBV7-2
D: TRBD1
CDR3: CASSLDRARSYF
DNA: TGTGCCAGCAGTCTCGACAGGGCCCGCTCGTACTTC

J: TRBJ2-7
size: many
V: TRBV15
D: .
CDR3: CATSRDYREPYEQYF
DNA: TGTGCCACCAGCAGAGATTACAGGGAACCCTACGAGCAGTACTTC

J: TRBJ2-3
size: few
V: TRBV4-1
D: .
CDR3: CASSHGISVITDTQYF
DNA: TGCGCCAGCAGCCATGGGATCTCGGTGATCACAGATACGCAGTATTTT

J: TRBJ2-2
size: few
V: TRBV5-1
D: .
CDR3: CASRHPPDRGGTGELFF
DNA: TGCGCCAGCAGACATCCCCCAGACAGGGGAGGGACCGGGGAGCTGTTTTTT

J: TRBJ1-5
size: many
V: TRBV12-3/TRBV12-4
D: .
CDR3: CASSFSGKYQPQHF
DNA: TGTGCCAGCAGTTTTTCAGGGAAGTATCAGCCCCAGCATTTT

J: TRBJ2-1
size: few
V: TRBV7-2
D: TRBD2
CDR3: CASSLGLAGEASYNEQFF
DNA: TGTGCCAGCAGCTTAGGGCTAGCGGGAGAAGCTTCCTACAATGAGCAGTTCTTC

J: TRBJ2-5
size: few
V: TRBV5-1
D: .
CDR3: CASSTGSLGEETQYF
DNA: TGCGCCAGCAGCACTGGGAGTTTGGGGGAAGAGACCCAGTACTTC

J: TRBJ1-5
size: many
V: TRBV5-1
D: TRBD1
CDR3: CASSLLTGGYQPQHF
DNA: TGCGCCAGCAGCTTGTTGACAGGGGGGTATCAGCCCCAGCATTTT